This T cell receptor (beta chain) was sequenced during a study of shared clonotypes between healthy human individuals. The protocol was immunoSEQ multiplex PCR, while the TCRdb copy is restricted to in-frame clones and leaves out a portion. The table shows 950,000 to 1,300,000 clones, with about 70% occurring only once. The CDR3 contains 12 residues. Germline values: CDR1 KGHSH, CDR2 LQKENI. The V end was cut by 7 bases, the J end by 7 bases, with 10 bases between. This clone was seen only a few times. Its antigen is currently unknown. General study findings and limits: Sharing across four donors was highest in naive CD4 (roughly 5%) and lowest in memory CD8 (approximately 0.4%). It was the few donors that limited the genetic and exposure-history diversity represented.

This rearrangement joins TRBV18 to TRBJ2-2, with D perhaps TRBD1 (5 bases). This clonotype was obtained from a man younger than 30 in good health. Sample: memory CD4+ T cells sorted from blood. Subset meaning: CD45RA-negative fraction. The CDR3 DNA follows: TGTGCCAGCTGTGGGGCGAGCGGGGAGCTGTTTTTT. Translation: CASCGASGELFF.